One and the same sample provided the 16 T cell receptor beta chains below, sequenced in a study of shared clonotypes between healthy human individuals. Profiled with immunoSEQ multiplex PCR; TCRdb holds only in-frame clones, not every one. In the table there are some 1.5 million clones, around 98% of which are singletons. Sequenced input: naive CD4+ T cells sorted from blood. Subset denoted: CD45RA+ positively selected. The source is a man aged 25 to 45 in good health.

The rearrangement links TRBV5-4 to TRBJ2-2, with D hard to call. The V end was cut by 2 bases, the J end by 6 bases, with 17 bases between. This CDR3 region has 16 residues. The germline CDR1 and CDR2 sequences are SGHNT and YYREEE (reference sequence). In DNA, the CDR3 is TGTGCCAGCAGCTTCAATACCCTGTGGAAACCCGGGGAGCTGTTTTTT. Translation: CASSFNTLWKPGELFF.

The rearrangement links TRBV6-1 to TRBJ2-2; tentative D call: TRBD1 (6 bases). V was shortened by 6 bases and J by 5 bases, with 16 bases between the two germline ends. This CDR3 has 15 residues. Germline values: CDR1 MNHNS, CDR2 SASEGT. CDR3 sequence (DNA): TGTGCCAGCAGACACGCCCTAAGGGGGACCGGGGAGCTGTTTTTT. Translation: CASRHALRGTGELFF.

The chain has TRBV28 and TRBJ2-7, with a tentative D call TRBD1 (5 bases). Germline-derived CDR1 and CDR2 are MDHEN and SYDVKM. The V end was cut by 2 bases, the J end by 3 bases, with 17 bases between. The CDR3 spans 16 residues. CDR3 loop: CASSLRLGVPGYEQYF. The CDR3 DNA reads as TGTGCCAGCAGTTTAAGGTTAGGGGTCCCCGGCTACGAGCAGTACTTC.

V usage is TRBV5-6 and J usage is TRBJ2-1; 8 bases line up with TRBD2. Germline lookup yields CDR1 SGHDT and CDR2 YYEEEE. The CDR3 sequence is 15 residues long. Trimming took 2 bases from V and 9 from J; bases not matched to a gene: 10. The CDR3 loop is CASSLMSSGTTEQFF. DNA for the CDR3: TGTGCCAGCAGCTTAATGAGTAGCGGGACTACTGAGCAGTTCTTC.

V is TRBV14 and J is TRBJ2-7, with D possibly being TRBD2 (6 bases). The CDR3 spans 15 residues. Trimming shortened V by 3 bases and J by 0 bases, and 12 bases separated the two germline ends. Germline CDR1 reads SGHDN; CDR2 reads FVKESK. The CDR3 sequence: CASSHYRDSSYEQYF. The DNA of the CDR3 is TGTGCCAGCAGCCACTATCGGGACTCCTCCTACGAGCAGTACTTC.

The V gene is TRBV19, the J gene TRBJ1-1; TRBD1 is a possible D gene (5 bases). The CDR3 totals 14 residues. Germline CDR1 and CDR2: LNHDA and SQIVND (reference sequence). Trimming took off 5 bases at V and 3 bases at J, with 13 bases between the two ends. The CDR3 sequence is CASSWMAGHTEAFF. CDR3 DNA: TGTGCCAGTAGTTGGATGGCGGGGCACACTGAAGCTTTCTTT.

The V gene is TRBV7-9, the J gene TRBJ2-4; a weak D match, TRBD1 (5 bases). V shed 1 base and J shed 1 base, with 11 bases lying between them. The CDR3 loop spans 16 amino acids. Germline values: CDR1 SEHNR, CDR2 FQNEAQ (reference sequence). The CDR3 sequence is CASSLEGIGAKNIQYF. The CDR3 DNA reads TGTGCCAGCAGCTTAGAGGGGATTGGGGCCAAAAACATTCAGTACTTC. Full variable domain (outside the CDR3, taken from reference TRBV7-9 and TRBJ2-4): DTGVSQNPRHKITKRGQNVTFRCDPISEHNRLYWYRQTLGQGPEFLTYFQNEAQLEKSRLLSDRFSAERPKGSFSTLEIQRTEQGDSAMYLCASSLEGIGAKNIQYFGAGTRLSVL.

This chain uses TRBV10-3 with TRBJ2-3, with 8 bases aligning to TRBD2. J was trimmed by 0 bases and V by 10 bases; bases with no gene match: 15. The germline V gene has CDR1 ENHRY and CDR2 SYGVKD. The CDR3 totals 17 residues. The CDR3 sequence: CATETGGSSQSTDTQYF. In DNA form, the CDR3 reads TGTGCCACGGAGACGGGAGGGTCCTCCCAGAGCACAGATACGCAGTATTTT.

The genes are TRBV11-2 and TRBJ2-7; TRBD2 agrees at 11 bases. This CDR3 contains 17 residues. Germline V lookup: CDR1 SGHAT, CDR2 FQNNGV. J was trimmed by 3 bases and V by 4 bases; bases with no gene match: 11. The CDR3 sequence is CASSSLRGTSGRYEQYF. The CDR3 nucleotides read TGTGCCAGCAGCTCCCTAAGGGGGACTAGCGGACGCTACGAGCAGTACTTC.

The rearrangement links TRBV12-5 to TRBJ1-1; perhaps TRBD1 as D (5 bases). The CDR3 covers 17 residues. V shed 0 bases and J shed 5 bases, with 19 bases lying between them. The germline CDR1 and CDR2 sequences are LGHNT and FRNRAP. The CDR3: CASGLVLQANGKTEAFF. The DNA for the CDR3 is TGTGCTAGTGGTTTGGTACTACAGGCAAATGGGAAAACTGAAGCTTTCTTT.

The CDR3 DNA sequence: TGTGCCAGCAGCCAACGGGCTAGCGGGAAAGAGACCCAGTACTTC. It yields the protein CASSQRASGKETQYF. This chain links TRBV14 with TRBJ2-5, with 9 bases that match TRBD2. Germline CDR1 is SGHDN and CDR2 is FVKESK. V was clipped by 2 bases and J by 3 bases; unmatched bases: 4. The length of the CDR3 is 15 residues.

V and J are TRBV2 and TRBJ2-1; TRBD2 is a possible D gene (5 bases). V lost 5 bases and J 8 bases, leaving 10 bases between the germline ends. The germline V gene has CDR1 SNHLY and CDR2 FYNNEI. The CDR3 loop spans 12 amino acids. The CDR3 spells CASSTDGDEQFF. The DNA of the CDR3 is TGTGCCAGCAGTACGGACGGGGATGAGCAGTTCTTC.

The V and J genes are TRBV6-6 and TRBJ2-2; 7 positions agree with TRBD2. The CDR3 length is 16 residues. The germline CDR1 and CDR2 sequences are MNHNY and SVGAGI (reference sequence). V gave up 6 bases and J gave up 5 bases; unmatched junction bases: 12. CDR3 DNA: TGTGCCAGCAGCCTCTATTCAGCGGGAAGTACCGGGGAGCTGTTTTTT. The encoded protein is CASSLYSAGSTGELFF.

The chain joins TRBV7-9 to TRBJ2-5, with D possibly matching TRBD1 (5 bases). Trimming pared 0 bases from V and 4 bases from J, leaving 9 bases between. CDR1 SEHNR and CDR2 FQNEAQ come from the germline V gene (reference sequence). This CDR3 contains 14 residues. In nucleotides, the CDR3 is TGTGCCAGCAGCTTAGCGGGGCAACGAGAGACCCAGTACTTC. Protein sequence: CASSLAGQRETQYF.

Of note for this clone: Other DNA sequences in the sample encode the same CDR3. The chain joins TRBV5-1 to TRBJ1-2, with D possibly being TRBD1 (6 bases). V lost 0 bases and J lost 0, with 6 bases in between. This CDR3 is built from 14 residues. Germline lookup yields CDR1 SGHRS and CDR2 YFSETQ. The DNA of the CDR3 is TGCGCCAGCAGCTTGGGGACAGCTAACTATGGCTACACCTTC. This gives the protein CASSLGTANYGYTF.

The chain carries TRBV7-8 and TRBJ2-7; the D is unclear. The CDR3 consists of 15 residues. Per the germline V gene, CDR1 is SGHVS and CDR2 is FQNEAQ. V lost 0 bases and J lost 2, with 11 bases in between. DNA for the CDR3: TGTGCCAGCAGCTTAGCGATGTATAACCCCTACGAGCAGTACTTC. Translation: CASSLAMYNPYEQYF.